This T cell receptor (beta chain) appears in the sequencing data of a study of response to subunit inactivated influenza vaccine. TCRdb re-analysed the RT-PCR reads in MiXCR, keeping a single row per CDR3 protein. Among about 540,000 distinct CDR3 sequences listed, around 25% were seen once. In its sample, this clonotype was seen a few times. The CDR3 runs 15 residues. Per germline, CDR1 LGHNA and CDR2 YSLEER. Trimming left V 0 bases short and J 3 bases short, with 12 bases between. This same sample was also taken into another study, of T cells expressing NK-cell markers. As reported in that work: 5'RACE template switching with UMIs generated TCR beta cDNA. HCMV seropositivity marked most of the eight sequenced donors; one was seronegative. Sorting was limited to alpha-beta TCR-expressing T cells with an anti-gamma-delta TCR antibody in several experiments.

The V call is TRBV4-3, the J call TRBJ2-7; D might be TRBD1 (5 bases). The source material was CD4+ T cells sorted from PBMCs, sampled roughly 12 days after vaccination. The receptor's source is a man aged 45-65 years who received an inactivated influenza vaccine. CDR3 DNA sequence: TGCGCCAGCAGCCAAGATCAGTCCAGGGTCTACGAGCAGTACTTC. Its translation is CASSQDQSRVYEQYF.